Detailed here is one T cell receptor (beta chain). The target antigen is unknown. The data stem from a study of Graves' ophthalmopathy and Graves' hyperthyroidism. Study outcomes and limitations: Also, most clonotypes expanded in the thyroid above 0.001 frequency appeared in blood.

Germline V gene lookup returns CDR1 SQVTM and CDR2 ANQGSEA. This CDR3 has 12 amino acids. V lost 6 bases and J lost 0, with 8 bases in between. Excluded were patients with other autoimmune diseases, uncontrolled infections, pregnancy or lactation. A diagnosis was made from clinical symptoms together with serum thyroxine, TRAb, thyroid ultrasound and orbital computed tomography. RNA transcripts were the template, and TCR beta CDR3 regions were amplified from them. HTBI primers primed a first-round RT-PCR, and a second-round multiplex PCR followed. TCRdb re-called the multiplex PCR reads through MiXCR, storing one row per CDR3 protein. The top ten hold under 3.5% of the sample, which has about 640,000 distinct CDR3 sequences, under 50% seen once.

The source material was peripheral blood. The V call is TRBV29-1, the J call TRBJ1-1; D unresolved. This receptor was obtained from an adult man with Graves' ophthalmopathy. The CDR3 is CSVNTVNTEAFF. In DNA form, the CDR3 reads TGCAGCGTCAACACAGTGAACACTGAAGCTTTCTTT.